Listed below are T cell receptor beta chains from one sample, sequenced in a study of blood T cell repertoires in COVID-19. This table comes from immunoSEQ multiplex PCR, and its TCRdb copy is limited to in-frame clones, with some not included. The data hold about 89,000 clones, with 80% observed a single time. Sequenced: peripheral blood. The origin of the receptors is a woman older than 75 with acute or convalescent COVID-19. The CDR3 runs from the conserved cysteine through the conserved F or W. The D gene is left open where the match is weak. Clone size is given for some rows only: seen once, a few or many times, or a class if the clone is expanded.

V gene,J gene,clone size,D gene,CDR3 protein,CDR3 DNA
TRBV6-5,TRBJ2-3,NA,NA,CASSSAGADTQYF,TGTGCCAGCAGTTCTGCCGGAGCGGATACGCAGTATTTT
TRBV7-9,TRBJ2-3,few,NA,CASSLAVGSTDTQYF,TGTGCCAGCAGCTTAGCGGTCGGGAGCACAGATACGCAGTATTTT
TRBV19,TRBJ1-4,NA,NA,CASSNLRGEKLFF,TGTGCCAGTAGTAACCTCAGGGGCGAAAAACTGTTTTTT
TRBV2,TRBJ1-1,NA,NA,CASQGGMGTEAFF,TGTGCCAGCCAGGGAGGGATGGGCACTGAAGCTTTCTTT
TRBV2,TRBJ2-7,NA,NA,CASSAQGSKYEQYF,TGTGCCAGCAGTGCCCAGGGGAGCAAGTACGAGCAGTACTTC
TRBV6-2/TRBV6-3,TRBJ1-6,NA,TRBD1,CASSGSRGFAPLHF,TGTGCCAGCAGTGGATCCAGGGGGTTCGCACCCCTCCACTTT
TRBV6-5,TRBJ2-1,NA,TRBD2,CASRRGLAVFNEQFF,TGTGCCAGCAGGCGCGGACTAGCGGTCTTCAATGAGCAGTTCTTC
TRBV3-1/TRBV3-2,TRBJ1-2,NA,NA,CASSPGGYGYTF,TGTGCCAGCAGCCCGGGTGGCTATGGCTACACCTTC
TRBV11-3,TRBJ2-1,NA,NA,CASSLTGTYNEQFF,TGTGCCAGCAGCTTGACCGGGACCTACAATGAGCAGTTCTTC
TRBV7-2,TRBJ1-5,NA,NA,CASSLYDSNQPQHF,TGTGCCAGCAGCCTCTACGATAGCAATCAGCCCCAGCATTTT
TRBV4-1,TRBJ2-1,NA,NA,CASSLVWGHEQFF,TGCGCCAGCAGCCTTGTCTGGGGGCATGAGCAGTTCTTC
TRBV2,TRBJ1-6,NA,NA,CASIIHGSYNSPLHF,TGTGCCAGCATCATCCACGGCTCCTATAATTCACCCCTCCACTTT
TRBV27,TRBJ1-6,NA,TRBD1,CASNHRQGRNSPLHF,TGTGCCAGCAATCATCGACAGGGGAGGAATTCACCCCTCCACTTT
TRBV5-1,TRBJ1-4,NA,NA,CASSFFPGSNEKLFF,TGCGCCAGCAGCTTCTTTCCCGGTTCTAATGAAAAACTGTTTTTT
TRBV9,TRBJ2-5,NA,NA,CASSVGRWAYQETQYF,TGTGCCAGCAGCGTAGGCCGGTGGGCGTACCAAGAGACCCAGTACTTC
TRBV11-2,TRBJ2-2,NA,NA,CASSLVAVFGELFF,TGTGCCAGCAGCTTAGTAGCTGTTTTCGGGGAGCTGTTTTTT
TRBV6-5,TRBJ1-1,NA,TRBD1,CASARQGLNTEAFF,TGTGCCAGCGCCAGACAGGGATTGAACACTGAAGCTTTCTTT
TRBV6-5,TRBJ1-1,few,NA,CASSYSAVGMNTEAFF,TGTGCCAGCAGTTACTCGGCGGTCGGAATGAACACTGAAGCTTTCTTT
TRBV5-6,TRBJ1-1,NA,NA,CASSRTGTPNTEAFF,TGTGCCAGCAGCCGCACCGGGACACCGAACACTGAAGCTTTCTTT
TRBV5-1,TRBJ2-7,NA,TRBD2,CASSFSGASYEQYF,TGCGCCAGCAGCTTCAGCGGGGCCTCCTACGAGCAGTACTTC
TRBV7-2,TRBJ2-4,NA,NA,CASSLSPARAVIQYF,TGTGCCAGCAGCTTAAGCCCCGCCAGGGCGGTCATTCAGTACTTC
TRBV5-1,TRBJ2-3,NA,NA,CASSGGLGGDTQYF,TGCGCCAGCAGCGGAGGACTGGGGGGAGATACGCAGTATTTT
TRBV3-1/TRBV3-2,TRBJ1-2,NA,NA,CASSPGYYGYTF,TGTGCCAGCAGCCCCGGGTACTATGGCTACACCTTC
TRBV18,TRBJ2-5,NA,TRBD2,CASSPLGVTSESRETQYF,TGTGCCAGCTCACCATTAGGGGTGACTAGCGAGTCCAGGGAGACCCAGTACTTC
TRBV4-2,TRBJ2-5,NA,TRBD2,CASSLQRGDQETQYF,TGTGCCAGCAGCCTTCAGCGGGGGGACCAAGAGACCCAGTACTTC
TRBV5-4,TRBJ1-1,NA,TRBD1,CASSYGTAQAFF,TGTGCCAGCAGCTATGGGACAGCCCAAGCTTTCTTT
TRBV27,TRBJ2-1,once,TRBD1,CASSLRRDSHEQFF,TGTGCCAGCAGTTTACGCAGGGACAGCCATGAGCAGTTCTTC
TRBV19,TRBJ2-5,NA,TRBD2,CASSNRLAGGPGETQYF,TGTGCCAGTAGTAACAGACTAGCGGGGGGGCCGGGGGAGACCCAGTACTTC
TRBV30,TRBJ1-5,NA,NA,CAWSGESQPQHF,TGTGCCTGGAGCGGGGAAAGTCAGCCCCAGCATTTT
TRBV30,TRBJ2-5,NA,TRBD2,CAWSGSGRAETQYF,TGTGCCTGGAGTGGCAGCGGGAGGGCCGAGACCCAGTACTTC
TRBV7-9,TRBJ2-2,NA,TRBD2,CASRANQREGANTGELFF,TGTGCCAGCAGAGCCAACCAGCGGGAGGGTGCGAACACCGGGGAGCTGTTTTTT
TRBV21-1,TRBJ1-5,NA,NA,CASSKESVTPQHF,TGTGCCAGCAGCAAAGAATCGGTCACTCCCCAGCATTTT
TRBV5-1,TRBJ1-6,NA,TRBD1,CASSLGPQGADSPLHF,TGCGCCAGCAGCTTGGGTCCCCAGGGGGCGGATTCACCCCTCCACTTT
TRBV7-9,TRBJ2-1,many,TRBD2,CASSLTSGGPFEQFF,TGTGCCAGCAGCTTAACTAGCGGGGGGCCATTCGAGCAGTTCTTC
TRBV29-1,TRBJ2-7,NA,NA,CSVEEGSWGLYEQYF,TGCAGCGTTGAAGAAGGGTCATGGGGGCTCTACGAGCAGTACTTC
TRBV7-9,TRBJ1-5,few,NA,CASSQGGLNQPQHF,TGTGCCAGCAGCCAAGGAGGCCTTAATCAGCCCCAGCATTTT
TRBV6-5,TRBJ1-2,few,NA,CASRARGGPAGYTF,TGTGCCAGCAGAGCCCGGGGGGGCCCGGCTGGCTACACCTTC
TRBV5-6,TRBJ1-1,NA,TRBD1,CASSRDRGRGATEAFF,TGTGCCAGCAGCCGGGACAGGGGCCGGGGAGCCACTGAAGCTTTCTTT
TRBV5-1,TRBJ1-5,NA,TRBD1,CASSLGTGGRYSNQPQHF,TGCGCCAGCAGCTTGGGGACAGGGGGGCGATATAGCAATCAGCCCCAGCATTTT
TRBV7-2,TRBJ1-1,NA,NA,CASSSQGGNTEAFF,TGTGCCAGCAGCTCGCAGGGAGGGAACACTGAAGCTTTCTTT
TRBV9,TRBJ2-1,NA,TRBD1,CASSHTGDNEQFF,TGTGCCAGCAGCCATACAGGGGACAATGAGCAGTTCTTC
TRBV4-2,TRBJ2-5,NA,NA,CASSSSKQETQYF,TGTGCCAGCAGTTCTAGCAAACAAGAGACCCAGTACTTC
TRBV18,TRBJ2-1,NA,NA,CASSLLASSSYNEQFF,TGTGCCAGCTCCCTGCTAGCGTCGAGCTCCTACAATGAGCAGTTCTTC
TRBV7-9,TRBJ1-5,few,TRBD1,CASSLGDRGNQPQHF,TGTGCCAGCAGCTTAGGTGACAGGGGAAATCAGCCCCAGCATTTT
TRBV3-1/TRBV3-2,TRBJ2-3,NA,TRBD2,CASSLGTSGRSTDTQYF,TGTGCCAGCAGCCTTGGGACTAGCGGAAGATCCACAGATACGCAGTATTTT
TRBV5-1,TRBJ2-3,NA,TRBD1,CASSLETGGRGDTQYF,TGCGCCAGCAGCTTGGAGACAGGGGGCCGCGGAGATACGCAGTATTTT
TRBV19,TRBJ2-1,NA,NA,CASNRNLGGEQFF,TGTGCCAGTAACAGGAACCTGGGCGGTGAGCAGTTCTTC
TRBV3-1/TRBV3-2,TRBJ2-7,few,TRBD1,CASSRGQIEQYF,TGTGCCAGCAGCCGGGGACAGATCGAGCAGTACTTC
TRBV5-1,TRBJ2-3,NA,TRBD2,CASSLAAFSGGGDTQYF,TGCGCCAGCAGCTTGGCCGCGTTCAGCGGGGGGGGAGATACGCAGTATTTT
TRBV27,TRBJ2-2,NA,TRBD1,CASSRGQGYTGELFF,TGTGCCAGCAGTCGGGGACAGGGCTACACCGGGGAGCTGTTTTTT
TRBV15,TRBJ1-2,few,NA,CATSISGLGGYTF,TGTGCCACCAGCATCTCAGGGTTGGGTGGCTACACCTTC
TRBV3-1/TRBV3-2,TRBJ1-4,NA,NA,CASSHRQSRKLFF,TGTGCCAGCAGCCACCGACAGTCTAGAAAACTGTTTTTT
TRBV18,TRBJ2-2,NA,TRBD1,CASSQGQGNTGELFF,TGTGCCAGCTCTCAAGGACAGGGGAACACCGGGGAGCTGTTTTTT
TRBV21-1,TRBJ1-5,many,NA,CASSKLGRWNQPQHF,TGTGCCAGCAGCAAACTTGGCAGGTGGAATCAGCCCCAGCATTTT
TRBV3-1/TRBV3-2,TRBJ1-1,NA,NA,CASSQTANTEAFF,TGTGCCAGCAGCCAAACAGCTAACACTGAAGCTTTCTTT
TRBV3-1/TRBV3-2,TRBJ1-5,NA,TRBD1,CASSLGTAHQPQHF,TGTGCCAGCAGCCTAGGGACAGCCCATCAGCCCCAGCATTTT
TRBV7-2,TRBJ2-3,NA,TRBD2,CASSQGSGGAYTQYF,TGTGCCAGCAGCCAGGGTAGCGGGGGGGCCTATACGCAGTATTTT
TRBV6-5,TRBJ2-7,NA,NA,CASGVSQGGFHEQYF,TGTGCCAGCGGGGTAAGTCAGGGAGGTTTCCACGAGCAGTACTTC
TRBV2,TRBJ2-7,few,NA,CASRRGSSYEQYF,TGTGCCAGCAGACGGGGTTCCTCCTACGAGCAGTACTTC